This is a list of T cell receptor beta chains from one sample in a study of shared clonotypes between healthy human individuals. The method was immunoSEQ multiplex PCR; TCRdb's version includes in-frame clones alone and lacks a portion of them. The table lists some 2.1 million clones, approximately 95% of them singletons, with approximately 0.13% in the top ten. The sample consisted of naive CD4+ T cells sorted from blood. These receptors were obtained from a young man in good health. Both conserved end residues are part of each CDR3. The D gene is left open where the match is weak. Clone size is stated in some rows and not others, as once, few, many or a class when expanded.

v_gene	j_gene	d_gene	abundance	len	CDR3nt	CDR3aa
TRBV27	TRBJ2-2	-	-	14	TGTGCCAGCAGGACACCCGCGAACACCGGGGAGCTGTTTTTT	CASRTPANTGELFF
TRBV28	TRBJ1-5	TRBD1	-	18	TGTGCCAGCAAGTCACGGACAGGGGGCTTTCGTGGCAATCAGCCCCAGCATTTT	CASKSRTGGFRGNQPQHF
TRBV18	TRBJ2-1	-	-	16	TGTGCCAGCTCACCTCCCTCGGGCGGTCCCTACAATGAGCAGTTCTTC	CASSPPSGGPYNEQFF
TRBV10-2	TRBJ1-6	-	-	16	TGCGCCAGCAGTGAGGAGGGGTCCCTCTATAATTCACCCCTCCACTTT	CASSEEGSLYNSPLHF
TRBV11-3	TRBJ2-2	TRBD2	-	16	TGTGCCAGCAGCCGAACTAGCGGGAAGAACACCGGGGAGCTGTTTTTT	CASSRTSGKNTGELFF
TRBV5-4	TRBJ2-7	-	-	12	TGTGCCAGCAGTGAGGGCCTGTACGAGCAGTACTTC	CASSEGLYEQYF
TRBV7-9	TRBJ2-1	TRBD2	-	17	TGTGCCAGCAGCTTCAGCCTGGCCGGGACTAGGCACAATGAGCAGTTCTTC	CASSFSLAGTRHNEQFF
TRBV6-6	TRBJ1-5	-	-	13	TGTGCCAGCAACGACTTGAGCAATCAGCCCCAGCATTTT	CASNDLSNQPQHF
TRBV6-5	TRBJ1-1	-	-	13	TGTGCCAGCATCCCGGACAGCCGGACTGAAGCTTTCTTT	CASIPDSRTEAFF
TRBV28	TRBJ2-1	TRBD1	-	17	TGTGCCAGCAACCTAGGACAGGGGATTTCGATCTACAATGAGCAGTTCTTC	CASNLGQGISIYNEQFF
TRBV5-1	TRBJ1-5	TRBD1	-	15	TGCGCCAGCAGCGTGGGACAGGGTACAAATCAGCCCCAGCATTTT	CASSVGQGTNQPQHF
TRBV27	TRBJ1-5	TRBD1	-	21	TGTGCCAGCAGTTTATTGAATGAGGGACAGGGTGAAAGCAGTAGCAATCAGCCCCAGCATTTT	CASSLLNEGQGESSSNQPQHF
TRBV6-5	TRBJ1-2	-	-	12	TGTGCCAGCAGGACGGTCGAGAATGGCTACACCTTC	CASRTVENGYTF
TRBV11-2	TRBJ1-1	-	-	13	TGTGCCAGCAGCTTAGGTGCGAACACTGAAGCTTTCTTT	CASSLGANTEAFF
TRBV5-1	TRBJ2-5	TRBD1	-	14	TGCGCCAGCAGCTTCCAGGGGGCGGAGGAGACCCAGTACTTC	CASSFQGAEETQYF
TRBV20-1	TRBJ1-2	-	-	10	TGCAGTGCCCCCGTGGGAGGCTACACCTTC	CSAPVGGYTF
TRBV28	TRBJ2-3	-	-	13	TGTGCCAGCAGCCCTGGGGCCACAGATACGCAGTATTTT	CASSPGATDTQYF
TRBV5-1	TRBJ2-7	-	-	15	TGCGCCAGCAGCTTGGAGCTGGCAGCGCCCCACGAGCAGTACTTC	CASSLELAAPHEQYF
TRBV2	TRBJ1-5	TRBD1	-	15	TGTGCCAGCAGTGTGATAGGACAGGGGGGTCAGCCCCAGCATTTT	CASSVIGQGGQPQHF
TRBV7-9	TRBJ2-5	-	-	16	TGTGCCAGCAGCTTAACGGCAACCCCATTCCAAGAGACCCAGTACTTC	CASSLTATPFQETQYF
TRBV10-3	TRBJ1-2	-	-	15	TGTGCCATCAGTGCCAGGGCCGAAGACTTCTATGGCTACACCTTC	CAISARAEDFYGYTF
TRBV2	TRBJ2-5	TRBD1	-	14	TGTGCCAGCTCCGACAGGGGAGGTCAAGAAACCCAGTACTTC	CASSDRGGQETQYF
TRBV7-8	TRBJ1-5	TRBD1	once	16	TGTGCCAGCAGCTTAGGGGCCCAGGGGGCTGGACAGCCCCAGCATTTT	CASSLGAQGAGQPQHF
TRBV27	TRBJ1-3	-	-	14	TGTGCCAGCAGTACAGGACCCTCTGGAAACACCATATATTTT	CASSTGPSGNTIYF
TRBV4-1	TRBJ1-1	-	-	13	TGCGCCAGCAGCCCGGCCGTGAACACTGAAGCTTTCTTT	CASSPAVNTEAFF
TRBV7-9	TRBJ2-7	-	-	13	TGTGCCAGCAGCTTAGGGCGACAGTACGAGCAGTACTTC	CASSLGRQYEQYF
TRBV2	TRBJ1-1	-	-	13	TGTGCCGAAACTAGCGAGGGGTTCACTGAAGCTTTCTTT	CAETSEGFTEAFF
TRBV27	TRBJ1-1	TRBD1	-	14	TGTGCCAGCAGTTTCGACAGGGTGAGCACTGAAGCTTTCTTT	CASSFDRVSTEAFF
TRBV5-4	TRBJ1-6	TRBD1	-	16	TGTGCCAGCAGCCCGAGGGCAGGGGGACAAAATTCACCCCTCCGCTTT	CASSPRAGGQNSPLRF
TRBV29-1	TRBJ2-1	-	-	13	TGCAGCGTTGAAAGATCGGGGTACAATGAGCAGTTCTTC	CSVERSGYNEQFF
TRBV4-2	TRBJ1-6	-	-	16	TGTGCCAGCAGCCAAGAGGCGCAGGGGATTTATTCACCCCTCCACTTT	CASSQEAQGIYSPLHF
TRBV7-2	TRBJ1-2	-	-	14	TGTGCCAGCAGCTTAGAACGGGCCGGCATGAGCTACACCTTC	CASSLERAGMSYTF
TRBV2	TRBJ2-3	-	-	15	TGTGCCAGCAGGATAGGGTCTCCAACGGGGGATACGCAGTATTTT	CASRIGSPTGDTQYF
TRBV12-5	TRBJ2-7	-	-	14	TGTGCTAGTGGTTTGCCGACCCAACTGGGCGAGCAGTACTTC	CASGLPTQLGEQYF
TRBV2	TRBJ2-2	-	-	14	TGTGCCAGCAAGGGGTCCCCGAACACCGGGGAGCTGTTTTTT	CASKGSPNTGELFF
TRBV7-9	TRBJ2-2	-	once	19	TGTGCCAGCAGCCGCGTTTTTTTTGGGCAGCGGAGAGACACCGGGGAGCTGTTTTTT	CASSRVFFGQRRDTGELFF